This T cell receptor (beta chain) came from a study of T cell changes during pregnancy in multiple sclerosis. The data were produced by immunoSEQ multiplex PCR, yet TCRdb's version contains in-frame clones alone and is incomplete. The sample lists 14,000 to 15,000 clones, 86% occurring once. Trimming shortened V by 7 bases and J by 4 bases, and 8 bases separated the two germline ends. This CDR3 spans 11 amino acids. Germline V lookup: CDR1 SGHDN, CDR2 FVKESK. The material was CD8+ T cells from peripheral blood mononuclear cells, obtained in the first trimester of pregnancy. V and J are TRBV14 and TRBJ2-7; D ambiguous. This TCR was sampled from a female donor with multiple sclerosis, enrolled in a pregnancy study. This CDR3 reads CASTHSYEQYF. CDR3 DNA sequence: TGTGCCAGCACCCACAGTTACGAGCAGTACTTC.